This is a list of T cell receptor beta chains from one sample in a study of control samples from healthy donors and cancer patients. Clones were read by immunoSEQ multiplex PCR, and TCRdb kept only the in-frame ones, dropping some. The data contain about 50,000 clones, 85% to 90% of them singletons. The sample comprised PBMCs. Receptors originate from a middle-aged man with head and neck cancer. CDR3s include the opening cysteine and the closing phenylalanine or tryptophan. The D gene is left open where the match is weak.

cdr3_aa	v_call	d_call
CSASWGLRGAVF	TRBV20-1	.
CASSFSGTGSTEAFF	TRBV28	TRBD1
CASSLAAASGGYGYTF	TRBV5-4	.
CASSREEGLAVYEQYF	TRBV4-1	TRBD2
CASSLSGGLSYEQYF	TRBV7-2	TRBD2
CASSLNYSPGYSNQPQHF	TRBV27	.
CASSVGFSGGSYEQYF	TRBV9	TRBD2
CASSKGASYNSPLHF	TRBV7-9	TRBD1
CASSRSPGGTGANVLTF	TRBV4-2	TRBD2
CASSSSPGEDTQYF	TRBV5-1	.
CSARLAGGLQYF	TRBV29-1	TRBD2
CASSPSRGVNSPLHF	TRBV4-3	.
CASSLGGTKYQETQYF	TRBV11-2	TRBD2
CASSKTGPNYGYTF	TRBV28	.
CASSVAAGLAKNIQYF	TRBV9	.
CASSSGTVNSPLHF	TRBV7-3	TRBD1
CASSLGSTSGQETQYF	TRBV7-2	TRBD2
CSVAEIHTEAFF	TRBV29-1	.
CAWQDRGGYTF	TRBV30	.
CASSEGAASQFTGELFF	TRBV6-1	.
CASSLGQGVYGYTF	TRBV5-1	TRBD1
CASRKSQGFDEQFF	TRBV2	TRBD1
CASSSVAYNEQFF	TRBV5-1	.
CASSQWAWGADTEAFF	TRBV14	.
CASSLEGLRMGQPQHF	TRBV7-9	.
CASSHTGTFQETQYF	TRBV4-1	.
CASSRRGPSSYNEQFF	TRBV7-2	TRBD1
CASSEGPPKGSYEQYF	TRBV28	.
CASYGGVGDTQYF	TRBV3-1/TRBV3-2	.
CASSRGLNQPQHF	TRBV12-3/TRBV12-4	.
CASSSETGGYEQYF	TRBV7-6	.
CASSQETRLGGRIRTDTQYF	TRBV4-1	.
CASSRQSTDTQYF	TRBV7-3	.
CASRRGEPSTDTQYF	TRBV5-4	TRBD2
CASSLGGREYEQYF	TRBV7-6	TRBD2
CATSPDTFSYEQYF	TRBV15	.
CASSPTRQGRSGELFF	TRBV5-4	TRBD1
CASTVVKCATGEQYF	TRBV6-4	.
CASSLIPNEKLFF	TRBV5-6	.
CASRDRDRGRNEQFF	TRBV6-5	TRBD1
CSASPNPYEQYF	TRBV20-1	.
CASSIGGQGVYGYTF	TRBV19	TRBD1
CASSVVGGGKGSTDTQYF	TRBV9	.